This T cell receptor beta chain derives from a study of CD8 T cells in ankylosing spondylitis. Findings and limits, study-wide: Apparently characteristic of ankylosing spondylitis blood was a TCR beta motif (roughly eight highly homologous variants). Peripheral blood held disease-linked clones only at relatively low frequency, and these were CD8+.

Trimming removed 4 bases from V and 7 bases from J, with 25 bases in between. CDR1 is SEHNR, CDR2 FQNEAQ, per germline (reference sequence). This CDR3 is 17 amino acids long. This clonotype was seen a handful of times. Its antigen remains unidentified. A single record per CDR3 protein comes from TCRdb applying MiXCR to the 5' RACE reads. Seen here are approximately 220,000 distinct CDR3 sequences, around 20% observed once, and the top ten hold more than 40%. Sequenced material: blood, either unsorted or a sorted T cell fraction (not recorded which). This clonotype originated in a male donor with ankylosing spondylitis. The chain couples TRBV7-9 to TRBJ2-5, with D possibly being TRBD1 (6 bases). CDR3 region: CASSSDTYPDSGGTQYF. The CDR3 DNA reads as TGTGCCAGCAGCTCTGATACATATCCGGACAGCGGAGGGACCCAGTACTTC.